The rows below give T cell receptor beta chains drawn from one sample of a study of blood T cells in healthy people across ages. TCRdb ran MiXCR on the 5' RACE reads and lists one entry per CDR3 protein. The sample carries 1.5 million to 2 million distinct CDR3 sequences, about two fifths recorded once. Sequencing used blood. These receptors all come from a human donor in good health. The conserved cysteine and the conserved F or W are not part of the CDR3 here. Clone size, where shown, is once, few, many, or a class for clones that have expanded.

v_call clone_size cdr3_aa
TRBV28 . ASSLKGMGYGYT
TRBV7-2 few ASTVDMSSSNEQF
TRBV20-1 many SASRGVGQETQY
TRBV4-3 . ASSQEYGNPNYGYT
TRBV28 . TSSPTNRETQY
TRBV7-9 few ASSSSTGGFTYEQY
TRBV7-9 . ASSNKDPGLAENNEQF
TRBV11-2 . ASSFPGGSTYEQY
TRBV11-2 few ASSSLRQGTKDYGYT
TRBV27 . ASSLSFERAHYNEQF
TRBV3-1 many ASSQEKGVRGQETQY
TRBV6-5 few ASSYFPRAGEYSQPQH
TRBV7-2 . ASSSGPRYGYT
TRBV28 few ASSTWTGAYNEQF